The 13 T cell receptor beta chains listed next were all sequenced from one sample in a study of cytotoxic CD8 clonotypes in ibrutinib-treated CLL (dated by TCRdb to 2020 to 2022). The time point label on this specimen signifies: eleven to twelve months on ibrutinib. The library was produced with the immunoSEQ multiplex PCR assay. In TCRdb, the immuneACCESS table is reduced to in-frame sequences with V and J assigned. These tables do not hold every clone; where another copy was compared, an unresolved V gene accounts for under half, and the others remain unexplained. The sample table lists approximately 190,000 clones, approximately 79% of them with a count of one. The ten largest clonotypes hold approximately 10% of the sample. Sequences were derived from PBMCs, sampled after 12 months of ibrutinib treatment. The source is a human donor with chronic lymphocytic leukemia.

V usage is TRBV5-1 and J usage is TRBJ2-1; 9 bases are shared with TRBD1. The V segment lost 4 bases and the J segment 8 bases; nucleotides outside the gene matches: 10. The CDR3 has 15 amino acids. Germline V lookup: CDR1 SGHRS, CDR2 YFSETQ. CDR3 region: CASSPEQGARDEQFF. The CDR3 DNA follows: TGCGCCAGCAGCCCTGAACAGGGGGCGCGGGATGAGCAGTTCTTC. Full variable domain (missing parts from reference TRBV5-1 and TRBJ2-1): KAGVTQTPRYLIKTRGQQVTLSCSPISGHRSVSWYQQTPGQGLQFLFEYFSETQRNKGNFPGRFSGRQFSNSRSEMNVSTLELGDSALYLCASSPEQGARDEQFFGPGTRLTVL.

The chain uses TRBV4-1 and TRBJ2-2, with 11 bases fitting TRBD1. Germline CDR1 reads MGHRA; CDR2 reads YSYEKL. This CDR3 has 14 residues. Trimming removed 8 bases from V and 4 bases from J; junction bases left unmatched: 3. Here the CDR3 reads CASGGQGATGELFF. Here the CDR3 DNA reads TGCGCCAGCGGAGGACAGGGGGCCACCGGGGAGCTGTTTTTT.

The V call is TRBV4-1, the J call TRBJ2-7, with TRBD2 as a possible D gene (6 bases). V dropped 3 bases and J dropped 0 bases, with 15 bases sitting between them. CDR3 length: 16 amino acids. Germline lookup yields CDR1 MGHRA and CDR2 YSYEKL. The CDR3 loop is CASSHANWGLSYEQYF. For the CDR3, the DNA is TGCGCCAGCAGCCATGCAAACTGGGGACTCTCCTACGAGCAGTACTTC.

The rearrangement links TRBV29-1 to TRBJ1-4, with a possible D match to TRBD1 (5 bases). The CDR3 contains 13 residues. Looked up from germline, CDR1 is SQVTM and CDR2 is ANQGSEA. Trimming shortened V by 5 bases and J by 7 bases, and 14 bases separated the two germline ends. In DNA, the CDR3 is TGCAGCGTTAATCAAGGGGAGGGTGAAAAACTGTTTTTT. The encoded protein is CSVNQGEGEKLFF.

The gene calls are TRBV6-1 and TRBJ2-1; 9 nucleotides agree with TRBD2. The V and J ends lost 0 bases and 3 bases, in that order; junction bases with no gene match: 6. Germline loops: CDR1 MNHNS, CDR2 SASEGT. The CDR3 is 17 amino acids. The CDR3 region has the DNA TGTGCCAGCAGTGAAGCTTACGGGACTAGCCTCTACAATGAGCAGTTCTTC. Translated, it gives CASSEAYGTSLYNEQFF.

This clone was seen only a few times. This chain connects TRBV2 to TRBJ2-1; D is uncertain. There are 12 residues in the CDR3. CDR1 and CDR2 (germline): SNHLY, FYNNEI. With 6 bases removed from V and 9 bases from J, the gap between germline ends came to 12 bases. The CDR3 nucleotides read TGTGCCAGCAGCGACTGGTATGGTGAGCAGTTCTTC. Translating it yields CASSDWYGEQFF.

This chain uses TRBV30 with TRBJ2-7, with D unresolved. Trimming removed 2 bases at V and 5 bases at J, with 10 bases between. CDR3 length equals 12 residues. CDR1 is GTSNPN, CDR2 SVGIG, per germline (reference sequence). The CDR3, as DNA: TGTGCCTGGAGTAACAGCGCAGACGAGCAGTACTTC. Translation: CAWSNSADEQYF.

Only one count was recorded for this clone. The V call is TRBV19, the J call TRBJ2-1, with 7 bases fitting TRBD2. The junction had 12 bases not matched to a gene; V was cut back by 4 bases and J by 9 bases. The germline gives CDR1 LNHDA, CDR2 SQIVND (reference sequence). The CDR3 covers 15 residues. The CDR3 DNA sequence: TGTGCCAGTAGTACCACCTGGAGCGGGAAGGGTGAGCAGTTCTTC. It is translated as CASSTTWSGKGEQFF. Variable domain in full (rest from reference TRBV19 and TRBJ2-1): DGGITQSPKYLFRKEGQNVTLSCEQNLNHDAMYWYRQDPGQGLRLIYYSQIVNDFQKGDIAEGYSVSREKKESFPLTVTSAQKNPTAFYLCASSTTWSGKGEQFFGPGTRLTVL.

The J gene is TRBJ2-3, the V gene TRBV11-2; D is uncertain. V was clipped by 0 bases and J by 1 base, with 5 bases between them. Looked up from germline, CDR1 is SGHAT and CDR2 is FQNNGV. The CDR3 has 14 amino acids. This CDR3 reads CASSLEPGTDTQYF. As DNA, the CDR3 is TGTGCCAGCAGCTTAGAACCGGGCACAGATACGCAGTATTTT.

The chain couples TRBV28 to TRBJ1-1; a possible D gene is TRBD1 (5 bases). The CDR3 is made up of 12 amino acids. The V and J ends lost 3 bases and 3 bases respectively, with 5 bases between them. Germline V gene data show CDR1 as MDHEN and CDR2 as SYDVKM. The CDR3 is CASSLTDTEAFF. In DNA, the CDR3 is TGTGCCAGCAGTTTGACAGACACTGAAGCTTTCTTT.

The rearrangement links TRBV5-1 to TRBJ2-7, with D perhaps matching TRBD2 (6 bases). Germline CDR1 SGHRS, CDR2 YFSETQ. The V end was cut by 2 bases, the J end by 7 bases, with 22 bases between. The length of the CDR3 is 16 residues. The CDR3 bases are TGCGCCAGCAGCTTTTTTGGTGGGAGGCCAGTCTCGGAGCAGTACTTC. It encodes CASSFFGGRPVSEQYF.

In nucleotides, the CDR3 is TGTGCCAGCAGTGATAGGGACACCGGGGAGCTGTTTTTT. Protein sequence: CASSDRDTGELFF. V and J are TRBV25-1 and TRBJ2-2; no clear D. V was clipped by 3 bases and J by 3 bases, with 5 bases between them. Germline loops: CDR1 MGHDK, CDR2 SYGVNS. This CDR3 has 13 residues.

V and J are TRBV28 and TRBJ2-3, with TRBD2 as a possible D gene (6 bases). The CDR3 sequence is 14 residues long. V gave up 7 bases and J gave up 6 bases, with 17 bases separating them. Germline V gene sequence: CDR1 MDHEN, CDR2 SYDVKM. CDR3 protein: CASTVGREQDTQYF. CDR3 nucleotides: TGTGCCAGCACTGTCGGACGGGAGCAGGATACGCAGTATTTT.